These T cell receptor beta chains were read from a single sample in a study of blood T cell repertoires in COVID-19. Repertoires were generated with immunoSEQ multiplex PCR, while TCRdb's copy carries only in-frame clones and drops some. The table shows 490,000 or so clones, with 80% to 90% occurring only once. The material sequenced was PBMCs or T cells enriched from blood (not recorded which). The receptors shown here come from a woman aged 55-69 years who had recovered from COVID-19. CDR3s include the opening cysteine and the closing phenylalanine or tryptophan. Fields, in order: D gene, V gene, J gene, clone size, CDR3 DNA, CDR3 protein. D genes are given only for firm matches. For some rows the clone size is stated as once, few or many, or as a class when expanded; others skip it.

d_call: -
v_call: TRBV6-5
j_call: TRBJ1-5
clone_size: few
cdr3_nt: TGTGCCAGCAGTCGCTCGGGAGATAGCAATCAGCCCCAGCATTTT
cdr3_aa: CASSRSGDSNQPQHF

d_call: TRBD1
v_call: TRBV7-9
j_call: TRBJ1-2
clone_size: -
cdr3_nt: TGTGCCAGCAGCTCCCCGGAAGGGCAGGGGGCATCTAGTTCCTTC
cdr3_aa: CASSSPEGQGASSSF

d_call: -
v_call: TRBV5-1
j_call: TRBJ1-4
clone_size: -
cdr3_nt: TGCGCCAGCAGCTCCGCGGGGGCCAGTGAGTCTAATGAAAAACTGTTTTTT
cdr3_aa: CASSSAGASESNEKLFF

d_call: TRBD2
v_call: TRBV7-6
j_call: TRBJ2-1
clone_size: -
cdr3_nt: TGTGCCAGCAGCTTAAGGCTAGCGGGGGGGGTTCTTAATGAGCAGTTCTTC
cdr3_aa: CASSLRLAGGVLNEQFF

d_call: -
v_call: TRBV12-5
j_call: TRBJ1-3
clone_size: -
cdr3_nt: TGTGCTAGTGCCTGGGGGGACGGAAACACCATATATTTT
cdr3_aa: CASAWGDGNTIYF

d_call: TRBD1
v_call: TRBV3-1/TRBV3-2
j_call: TRBJ1-2
clone_size: -
cdr3_nt: TGTGCCAGCAGCGCGCGGGACAGGGCGAACTATGGCTACACCTTC
cdr3_aa: CASSARDRANYGYTF

d_call: -
v_call: TRBV6-5
j_call: TRBJ2-2
clone_size: -
cdr3_nt: TGTGCCAGCGCGGGGTTGGGGAACGGGGAGCTGTTTTTT
cdr3_aa: CASAGLGNGELFF

d_call: TRBD2
v_call: TRBV7-6
j_call: TRBJ2-3
clone_size: -
cdr3_nt: TGTGCCAGCAGCTTAATGTGGGGTGCGGGGGCAGATACGCAGTATTTT
cdr3_aa: CASSLMWGAGADTQYF

d_call: TRBD1
v_call: TRBV3-1/TRBV3-2
j_call: TRBJ2-3
clone_size: -
cdr3_nt: TGTGCCAGCAGCCAAGAATGGGGGACAGGGATAATCACAGATACGCAGTATTTT
cdr3_aa: CASSQEWGTGIITDTQYF

d_call: TRBD2
v_call: TRBV3-1/TRBV3-2
j_call: TRBJ2-3
clone_size: -
cdr3_nt: TGTGCCAGCAGCCAAGTTACGGGGGGGAGCACAGATACGCAGTATTTT
cdr3_aa: CASSQVTGGSTDTQYF

d_call: -
v_call: TRBV11-3
j_call: TRBJ1-1
clone_size: -
cdr3_nt: TGTGCCAGCAGCTTAGGGCAGGGCAGTAGGAACACTGAAGCTTTCTTT
cdr3_aa: CASSLGQGSRNTEAFF

d_call: TRBD1
v_call: TRBV19
j_call: TRBJ1-2
clone_size: few
cdr3_nt: TGTGCCAGTATTCCTAATGGGAAATGGGACAGGGGTCCGTATGGCTACACCTTC
cdr3_aa: CASIPNGKWDRGPYGYTF

d_call: TRBD1
v_call: TRBV11-2
j_call: TRBJ1-1
clone_size: -
cdr3_nt: TGTGCCAGCAGCCGTACGGACAGGGTGACTGAAGCTTTCTTT
cdr3_aa: CASSRTDRVTEAFF

d_call: -
v_call: TRBV5-8
j_call: TRBJ1-2
clone_size: -
cdr3_nt: TGTGCCAGCAGCCCAACCGGGCCCCGGGGGAGATTCTATGGCTACACCTTC
cdr3_aa: CASSPTGPRGRFYGYTF

d_call: TRBD1
v_call: TRBV19
j_call: TRBJ2-6
clone_size: -
cdr3_nt: TGTGCCAGTACCTCCGGGACAGATTTTCTGGAAGGGGCCAACGTCCTGACTTTC
cdr3_aa: CASTSGTDFLEGANVLTF

d_call: -
v_call: TRBV6-5
j_call: TRBJ1-6
clone_size: -
cdr3_nt: TGTGCCAGCAGACAGGGTTCCTATAATTCACCCCTCCACTTT
cdr3_aa: CASRQGSYNSPLHF

d_call: TRBD1
v_call: TRBV2
j_call: TRBJ1-5
clone_size: -
cdr3_nt: TGTGCCAGCAGTGATGGGACAGGATATCAGCCCCAGCATTTT
cdr3_aa: CASSDGTGYQPQHF

d_call: -
v_call: TRBV4-1
j_call: TRBJ1-4
clone_size: -
cdr3_nt: TGCGCCAGCAGCCAAACTTCTCCGGGAACTAATGAAAAACTGTTTTTT
cdr3_aa: CASSQTSPGTNEKLFF

d_call: TRBD2
v_call: TRBV29-1
j_call: TRBJ2-1
clone_size: -
cdr3_nt: TGCAGCGTTTTGACTAGCGGGGGCCGGGAATACAATGAGCAGTTCTTC
cdr3_aa: CSVLTSGGREYNEQFF

d_call: TRBD1
v_call: TRBV2
j_call: TRBJ1-5
clone_size: -
cdr3_nt: TGTGCCAGCAGTCGGACAGGGGACAATCAGCCCCAGCATTTT
cdr3_aa: CASSRTGDNQPQHF

d_call: TRBD1
v_call: TRBV6-6
j_call: TRBJ2-6
clone_size: -
cdr3_nt: TGTGCCAGCAGTTACACAGGACAGGGAGTGTGGACTTTC
cdr3_aa: CASSYTGQGVWTF

d_call: TRBD1
v_call: TRBV7-2
j_call: TRBJ1-4
clone_size: -
cdr3_nt: TGTGCCAGCAGCCCCAAGACAGGGTTGTATGAAAAACTGTTTTTT
cdr3_aa: CASSPKTGLYEKLFF

d_call: -
v_call: TRBV6-5
j_call: TRBJ2-5
clone_size: -
cdr3_nt: TGTGCCAGCAGTTACTACCCCGGGGAGACCCAGTACTTC
cdr3_aa: CASSYYPGETQYF

d_call: TRBD1
v_call: TRBV2
j_call: TRBJ2-5
clone_size: -
cdr3_nt: TGTGCCAGTGGGCGGGACAGGGTGTCCCAAGAGACCCAGTACTTC
cdr3_aa: CASGRDRVSQETQYF

d_call: TRBD2
v_call: TRBV4-1
j_call: TRBJ2-1
clone_size: -
cdr3_nt: TGCGCCAGCAGCCAAGATAATAGCGGGGGCGGGGGCGATGAGCAGTTCTTC
cdr3_aa: CASSQDNSGGGGDEQFF

d_call: -
v_call: TRBV5-1
j_call: TRBJ1-1
clone_size: -
cdr3_nt: TGCGCCAGCAGCTTAAGACAGCCGAACACTGAAGCTTTCTTT
cdr3_aa: CASSLRQPNTEAFF

d_call: TRBD1
v_call: TRBV4-2
j_call: TRBJ2-5
clone_size: -
cdr3_nt: TGTGCCAGCAGCCACCGATACGACAGGGAAGAGACCCAGTACTTC
cdr3_aa: CASSHRYDREETQYF

d_call: -
v_call: TRBV11-2
j_call: TRBJ1-6
clone_size: -
cdr3_nt: TGTGCCAGCAGCTTAGAAGGTCGGGATAATTCACCCCTCCACTTT
cdr3_aa: CASSLEGRDNSPLHF

d_call: -
v_call: TRBV4-1
j_call: TRBJ2-2
clone_size: -
cdr3_nt: TGCGCCAGCAGCCAAGTCTGGGGACTCACCGGGGAGCTGTTTTTT
cdr3_aa: CASSQVWGLTGELFF

d_call: -
v_call: TRBV4-1
j_call: TRBJ1-1
clone_size: -
cdr3_nt: TGCGCCAGCAGCCAACCCGGGACACCGAACACTGAAGCTTTCTTT
cdr3_aa: CASSQPGTPNTEAFF

d_call: -
v_call: TRBV30
j_call: TRBJ1-3
clone_size: -
cdr3_nt: TGTGCCTGGAGTCGAGGGCAAGCTGGAAACACCATATATTTT
cdr3_aa: CAWSRGQAGNTIYF

d_call: TRBD1
v_call: TRBV5-8
j_call: TRBJ2-7
clone_size: -
cdr3_nt: TGTGCCTACCACCGTGAGGACAGGGGGCCCCACGAGCAGTACTTC
cdr3_aa: CAYHREDRGPHEQYF

d_call: TRBD2
v_call: TRBV4-1
j_call: TRBJ2-1
clone_size: -
cdr3_nt: TGCGCCAGCAGCCCTGAGCGGGGGGGCTCCTACAATGAGCAGTTCTTC
cdr3_aa: CASSPERGGSYNEQFF

d_call: TRBD1
v_call: TRBV14
j_call: TRBJ1-1
clone_size: -
cdr3_nt: TGTGCCAGCAGCCACGGGACAGCTGCAGCTTTCTTT
cdr3_aa: CASSHGTAAAFF

d_call: -
v_call: TRBV6-5
j_call: TRBJ1-5
clone_size: -
cdr3_nt: TGTGCCAGCAGGAAACAGGAGTACAATCAGCCCCAGCATTTT
cdr3_aa: CASRKQEYNQPQHF

d_call: TRBD1
v_call: TRBV7-9
j_call: TRBJ1-6
clone_size: -
cdr3_nt: TGTGCCAGCAGCGTCGGGACAGGGTCGAATTCACCCCTCCACTTT
cdr3_aa: CASSVGTGSNSPLHF

d_call: -
v_call: TRBV3-1/TRBV3-2
j_call: TRBJ1-1
clone_size: -
cdr3_nt: TGTGCCAGCAGCCAAGCAGCGGGGGGTGAAGCTTTCTTT
cdr3_aa: CASSQAAGGEAFF

d_call: -
v_call: TRBV5-6
j_call: TRBJ2-5
clone_size: few
cdr3_nt: TGTGCCTCCCAGGTTCTCCCTCAAGAGACCCAGTACTTC
cdr3_aa: CASQVLPQETQYF

d_call: -
v_call: TRBV7-9
j_call: TRBJ1-2
clone_size: -
cdr3_nt: TGTGCCAGCAGCGGGGACGGTGGGGGCGGAGGTGGCTACACCTTC
cdr3_aa: CASSGDGGGGGGYTF

d_call: -
v_call: TRBV9
j_call: TRBJ1-2
clone_size: few
cdr3_nt: TGTGCCAGCAGTCTCTGGGGGCTAGACTATGGCTACACCTTC
cdr3_aa: CASSLWGLDYGYTF

d_call: -
v_call: TRBV21-1
j_call: TRBJ1-1
clone_size: -
cdr3_nt: TGTGCCAGCAGCCAAGACAGGGGATGGTCTGAAGCTTTCTTT
cdr3_aa: CASSQDRGWSEAFF